One and the same sample provided the 11 T cell receptor beta chains below, sequenced in a study of regulatory T cells in long-lasting Graves disease. Described time point: newly diagnosed GD, antithyroid drugs for less than 3 months. Construction of the TCR library relied on RNA isolated from PBMCs. According to the study, TCR beta libraries were built with iRepertoire HTBI primers and CDR3-region Arm-PCR. TCRdb called the multiplex PCR reads again in MiXCR, with one record for every CDR3 protein. The sample holds more than 300,000 distinct CDR3 sequences, around 15% seen once. This sample was shared with a second study, whose subject was T cells in Graves' hyperthyroidism and ophthalmopathy.

The sequencing used peripheral blood mononuclear cells (PBMCs), collected at new diagnosis, from a patient treated with antithyroid drugs. These receptors all come from a woman aged 18-35 years with Graves disease.

This clonotype was recorded at least ten times. The V call is TRBV18, the J call TRBJ1-1; D not resolved. The V end was cut by 3 bases, the J end by 2 bases, with 10 bases between. This CDR3 is 14 amino acids long. The V gene's germline CDR1 is KGHSH and CDR2 LQKENI. CDR3 DNA sequence: TGTGCCAGCTCACCGGGTTGGTTCAACACTGAAGCTTTCTTT. It translates to CASSPGWFNTEAFF.

In this sample, this clonotype turned up a few times. This may be a read error, as it is one base from a much larger clone. The rearrangement uses TRBV5-1 and TRBJ1-1; 7 bases fit TRBD1. Germline-derived CDR1 and CDR2 are SGHRS and YFSETQ. This CDR3 is 14 amino acids long. The CDR3 coding sequence is TGCGCCAGCAGCCGGAAGACAGGGAACACTGAAGCTCTCTTT. Its protein is CASSRKTGNTEALF.

This clonotype was found a few times. A read error may be the cause here, since a much bigger clone is one base away. J is TRBJ2-7 and V is TRBV6-5; D perhaps matches TRBD2 (5 bases). CDR1 and CDR2 (germline): MNHEY, SVGAGI. The CDR3 length is 11 residues. V gave up 8 bases and J gave up 3 bases, with 8 bases separating them. The CDR3 DNA reads as TGTGCCAGCGGCGAGGGCTACGAGCAGTACTTC. Protein: CASGEGYEQYF.

This clonotype showed up just a few times. The chain links TRBV6-1 to TRBJ2-7; D is unresolved. V lost 6 bases and J lost 3, with 15 bases in between. Looked up from germline, CDR1 is MNHNS and CDR2 is SASEGT. This CDR3 spans 14 amino acids. The CDR3 loop reads CASSPDGTSYEQYF. The CDR3 DNA follows: TGTGCCAGCAGCCCAGATGGCACCAGCTACGAGCAGTACTTC.

This chain uses TRBV6-1 with TRBJ2-1; TRBD1 agrees at 7 bases. In germline, CDR1 is MNHNS, CDR2 SASEGT. This CDR3 contains 11 residues. The V gene end was trimmed by 5 bases and the J gene end by 14 bases; junction bases not matched to a gene: 6. CDR3: CASSKTGPEFF. The CDR3 nucleotides read TGTGCCAGCAGTAAGACAGGGCCGGAGTTCTTC.

Many counts were recorded for this clonotype. The rearrangement joins TRBV7-9 to TRBJ1-1; D remains ambiguous. Trimming removed 1 base from V and 4 bases from J, with 19 bases in between. This CDR3 region has 17 residues. Per germline, CDR1 SEHNR and CDR2 FQNEAQ (reference sequence). CDR3 in amino acids: CASSLEPLRLTPTEAFF. The CDR3 DNA reads as TGTGCCAGCAGCTTAGAACCCCTTAGGTTAACCCCCACTGAAGCTTTCTTT.

This clonotype was counted a few times. One base away lies a much larger clone, so this may be a sequencing read error. V is TRBV11-2 and J is TRBJ2-7; 10 nucleotides align to TRBD1. V gave up 4 bases and J gave up 2 bases; unmatched junction bases: 2. Germline CDR1 and CDR2: SGHAT and FQNNGV. The CDR3 covers 14 residues. CDR3 sequence: CASSSGQGTYEQYF. The CDR3 nucleotides read TGTGCCAGCAGCTCGGGACAGGGGACCTACGAGCAGTACTTC.

This clonotype was recorded many times. The V call is TRBV13, the J call TRBJ2-1; 12 nucleotides line up with TRBD1. V lost 5 bases and J lost 8; bases outside the gene matches: 13. The length of the CDR3 is 17 residues. The V gene's germline CDR1 is PRHDT and CDR2 FYEKMQ (reference sequence). The CDR3 loop is CASSGGARDRGLDEQFF. CDR3 nucleotides: TGTGCCAGCAGCGGGGGGGCCCGGGACAGGGGGCTCGATGAGCAGTTCTTC.

In regard to this clonotype: A much bigger clone sits one base away, suggesting this may be a read error. V usage is TRBV6-9 and J usage is TRBJ2-2; TRBD2 is a possible D gene (5 bases). Germline V gene lookup returns CDR1 MNHGY and CDR2 SVAAGI. The CDR3 is 13 amino acids. CDR3 coding DNA: TGTGCCAGCAGTTACCAGAACACCGGGGAGCCGTTTTTT. It yields the protein CASSYQNTGEPFF.

This clonotype was seen at least ten times. The chain is built from TRBV3-1 and TRBJ2-1, with 12 nucleotides matching TRBD2. The CDR3 loop spans 15 amino acids. The germline V gene encodes CDR1 LGHDT and CDR2 YNNKEL (reference sequence). The trim removed 4 bases at V and 10 bases at J, leaving 8 bases unmatched. As DNA, the CDR3 is TGTGCCAGCAGCCCGGGACTAGCGGGTTCTAGGGAGCAGTTCTTC. Its protein is CASSPGLAGSREQFF.

This clonotype was detected a few times. V usage is TRBV9 and J usage is TRBJ2-5, with TRBD2 matching 7 bases. The V segment lost 5 bases and the J segment 5 bases; nucleotides outside the gene matches: 6. CDR3 length: 13 amino acids. The V gene's germline CDR1 is SGDLS and CDR2 YYNGEE. The CDR3 reads CASSGGGVETQYF. In nucleotides, the CDR3 is TGTGCCAGCAGTGGGGGGGGTGTGGAGACCCAGTACTTC.